These 21 T cell receptor beta chains originate from one sample sequenced in a study of T cell changes during pregnancy in multiple sclerosis. Data came from immunoSEQ multiplex PCR; TCRdb stores just in-frame clones and leaves some out. The sample shows roughly 57,000 clones, around 92% of them seen only once. The source was CD4+ T cells from peripheral blood mononuclear cells, collected after pregnancy. These receptor sequences come from a female donor with multiple sclerosis, enrolled in a pregnancy study.

The V call is TRBV4-2, the J call TRBJ2-5; D is unresolved. Germline V gives CDR1 LGHNA, CDR2 YNFKEQ. CDR3 length: 14 residues. Trimming shortened V by 1 base and J by 5 bases, and 11 bases separated the two germline ends. CDR3 coding DNA: TGTGCCAGCAGCCAAGGCTTGACAAGGGAGACCCAGTACTTC. It encodes CASSQGLTRETQYF.

The chain joins TRBV9 to TRBJ2-3, with 10 bases fitting TRBD2. The CDR3 length is 16 residues. Germline CDR1 SGDLS, CDR2 YYNGEE. V lost 2 bases to trimming and J lost 6 bases; unmatched junction nucleotides: 9. The CDR3 sequence is CASSVGLAGVADTQYF. CDR3 nucleotides: TGTGCCAGCAGCGTTGGCCTAGCGGGGGTAGCTGATACGCAGTATTTT.

The genes are TRBV5-1 and TRBJ1-1; D not resolved. Germline V gene data show CDR1 as SGHRS and CDR2 as YFSETQ. The CDR3 is made up of 16 amino acids. Deletions cut 4 bases from V and 0 bases from J, with 16 bases between. The CDR3 DNA sequence: TGCGCCAGCAGCAAGTCAAGAGAACTCATGAACACTGAAGCTTTCTTT. Its translation is CASSKSRELMNTEAFF.

The rearrangement joins TRBV15 to TRBJ1-2; TRBD1 agrees at 7 bases. J gave up 2 bases and V 0 bases, and 3 bases lay outside the gene matches. CDR1 LNHNV and CDR2 YYDKDF come from the germline V gene (reference sequence). CDR3 length: 15 amino acids. DNA for the CDR3: TGTGCCACCAGCAGAGATCCGGGACAGAACTATGGCTACACCTTC. Protein product: CATSRDPGQNYGYTF.

This clone showed up just once. This chain connects TRBV7-6 to TRBJ2-2; D not certain. The CDR3 has 12 amino acids. The V end lost 3 bases, the J end lost 6 bases, and 5 bases lay between the germline ends. The germline V gene encodes CDR1 SGHVS and CDR2 FNYEAQ. The CDR3 nucleotides read TGTGCCAGCAGCTTCGTTGCCGGGGAGCTGTTTTTT. Translating gives CASSFVAGELFF.

The V gene is TRBV30, the J gene TRBJ2-7, with 7 bases lining up with TRBD1. The CDR3 contains 13 residues. With V trimmed by 2 bases and J by 3 bases, 4 bases remained unmatched. From germline, CDR1 is GTSNPN and CDR2 SVGIG (reference sequence). CDR3 sequence reads: CAWSRGQDYEQYF. The CDR3 nucleotides read TGTGCCTGGAGTCGTGGACAGGACTACGAGCAGTACTTC.

The chain combines TRBV6-6 with TRBJ1-5; no clear D gene. The CDR3 runs to 14 residues. CDR1 is MNHNY, CDR2 SVGAGI, per germline (reference sequence). V was trimmed by 4 bases and J by 5 bases, leaving 12 bases between them. The CDR3 region is CASSSAGPHQPQHF. CDR3 nucleotide sequence: TGTGCCAGCAGTTCCGCCGGTCCCCATCAGCCCCAGCATTTT.

The chain is built from TRBV30 and TRBJ1-1; D unclear. V was trimmed by 4 bases and J by 3 bases, leaving 15 bases between them. The CDR3 sequence is 14 residues long. Germline V CDR1 and CDR2: GTSNPN, SVGIG (reference sequence). The CDR3 spells CAWINSPADTEAFF. CDR3 bases: TGTGCCTGGATTAACTCCCCGGCGGACACTGAAGCTTTCTTT.

The CDR3 DNA reads TGTGCCAGCAGCTTACGCGGGGGACCCGCATACGAGCAGTACTTC. It translates to CASSLRGGPAYEQYF. V is TRBV7-2 and J is TRBJ2-7; 7 bases align to TRBD2. Germline CDR1 SGHTA, CDR2 FQGNSA. The J segment lost 4 bases and the V segment lost 2 bases, leaving 8 bases of the junction unmatched. CDR3 length: 15 residues.

The CDR3 region has the DNA TGTGCCAGCAGCTTTGGGACATACAATGAGCAGTTCTTC. Translation: CASSFGTYNEQFF. The chain carries TRBV5-8 and TRBJ2-1; a weak D match, TRBD1 (6 bases). The V end was cut by 2 bases, the J end by 4 bases, with 7 bases between. Looked up from germline, CDR1 is SGHTS and CDR2 is YDEGEE. The CDR3 length is 13 residues.

The chain carries TRBV7-2 and TRBJ2-5, with 12 bases lining up with TRBD2. CDR1 is SGHTA, CDR2 FQGNSA, per germline. This CDR3 is built from 16 residues. Unmatched junction bases numbered 1, after V lost 1 base and J lost 1 base. Written as DNA, the CDR3 is TGTGCCAGCAGCTTAGAACTAGCGGGGGGCCAAGAGACCCAGTACTTC. Translating gives CASSLELAGGQETQYF.

The rearrangement links TRBV13 to TRBJ2-5; the match to TRBD2 covers 15 bases. This CDR3 is 16 amino acids long. Germline lookup yields CDR1 PRHDT and CDR2 FYEKMQ (reference sequence). With V trimmed by 4 bases and J by 4 bases, 4 bases remained unmatched. The CDR3 DNA sequence: TGTGCCAGCAGCTCGCGGACTAGCGGGGGGGGAGAGACCCAGTACTTC. Translating it yields CASSSRTSGGGETQYF.

The chain's CDR3 is CATSRSLGSLGTDTQYF. CDR3 bases: TGTGCCACCAGCAGATCCCTGGGGAGCTTAGGCACAGATACGCAGTATTTT. J is TRBJ2-3 and V is TRBV15; possible D gene TRBD2, 5 bases. CDR1 is LNHNV, CDR2 YYDKDF, per germline (reference sequence). V was cut by 2 bases and J by 1 base, with 16 bases left in between. The CDR3 is 17 residues long.

The V and J genes are TRBV27 and TRBJ2-1; 12 nucleotides line up with TRBD2. The CDR3 totals 17 residues. CDR1 is MNHEY and CDR2 is SMNVEV in the germline V gene (reference sequence). Trimming took 3 bases from V and 9 from J; bases not matched to a gene: 12. The CDR3 protein is CASSFTLLAGGPSEQFF. DNA for the CDR3: TGTGCCAGCAGTTTCACACTCCTAGCGGGGGGGCCTAGTGAGCAGTTCTTC.

The chain joins TRBV4-2 to TRBJ2-1, with 10 nucleotides matching TRBD2. Trimming took 2 bases from V and 7 from J; bases not matched to a gene: 8. CDR1 LGHNA and CDR2 YNFKEQ come from the germline V gene. The CDR3 contains 16 residues. The CDR3 DNA is TGTGCCAGCAGCCAAATGACTAGCGGGTTTGGTAATGAGCAGTTCTTC. Its protein is CASSQMTSGFGNEQFF.

Notes on this clone: The identical CDR3 is also encoded by other nucleotide sequences in the sample. V is TRBV7-9 and J is TRBJ2-1; 8 bases line up with TRBD1. With 1 base clipped from V and 7 bases from J, the junction kept 3 bases outside the gene matches. The CDR3 is 14 amino acids. Germline CDR1 and CDR2: SEHNR and FQNEAQ (reference sequence). CDR3 sequence (DNA): TGTGCCAGCAGCTTAGGACAGGGGTTTAATGAGCAGTTCTTC. It encodes CASSLGQGFNEQFF.

In this sample, this clone turned up a few times. This chain uses TRBV5-6 with TRBJ2-7; 10 bases are a match to TRBD1. CDR1 SGHDT and CDR2 YYEEEE come from the germline V gene. The CDR3 runs to 14 residues. Germline trimming cut 1 base from V and 4 bases from J; bases unmatched to any gene: 2. In DNA form, the CDR3 reads TGTGCCAGCAGCTTGACGGGACAGGGGTACGAGCAGTACTTC. Translating gives CASSLTGQGYEQYF.

The V and J genes are TRBV7-2 and TRBJ2-5, with 8 bases identical to TRBD2. Germline lookup yields CDR1 SGHTA and CDR2 FQGNSA. This CDR3 comprises 15 residues. After removal of 4 bases from V and 5 bases from J, the junction contained 9 bases not matched to a gene. The CDR3, as DNA: TGTGCCAGCAGCTCCAAAGCGGGGGTGGCGGAGACCCAGTACTTC. Protein: CASSSKAGVAETQYF.

V and J are TRBV7-2 and TRBJ1-1; possibly TRBD1 for D (6 bases). The ends were cut back, 2 bases at V and 9 bases at J, with 10 bases in the middle. CDR3 length: 12 amino acids. CDR1 and CDR2 (germline): SGHTA, FQGNSA. For the CDR3, the DNA is TGTGCCAGCAGCTTACAGGGACATCAAGCTTTCTTT. Protein product: CASSLQGHQAFF.

This chain links TRBV19 with TRBJ2-7; 9 bases map to TRBD2. Trimming removed 2 bases from V and 4 bases from J; junction bases left unmatched: 9. The length of the CDR3 is 16 residues. Germline V gives CDR1 LNHDA, CDR2 SQIVND (reference sequence). CDR3 loop: CASSINLRGGRYEQYF. For the CDR3, the DNA is TGTGCCAGTAGTATAAACCTGCGGGGGGGTCGGTACGAGCAGTACTTC.

This chain links TRBV4-2 with TRBJ2-7; tentatively, D is TRBD2 (6 bases). Trimming pared 0 bases from V and 0 bases from J, leaving 12 bases between. The CDR3 has 16 amino acids. Germline V gene data show CDR1 as LGHNA and CDR2 as YNFKEQ. In nucleotides, the CDR3 is TGTGCCAGCAGCCAAGATCGAGCGGGTGCCTCCTACGAGCAGTACTTC. This translates into CASSQDRAGASYEQYF.